A selection of T cell receptor beta chains follows, all from one sample in a study of T cell responses to AZD1222 COVID-19 vaccine. Profiled with immunoSEQ multiplex PCR; TCRdb holds only in-frame clones, not every one. The sample lists around 150,000 clones, 92% seen once, with around 2.5% in the top ten. This sample comprised peripheral blood, obtained on day 0 of AZD1222 vaccination. The receptors shown here come from an adult in good health. The conserved cysteine and the conserved F or W are not part of the CDR3 here. Clone size is stated in some rows and not others, as once, few, many or a class when expanded.

abundance | j_gene | len | v_gene | CDR3aa
NA | TRBJ2-7 | 12 | TRBV5-1 | ASSPMDAGLEQY
NA | TRBJ1-3 | 11 | TRBV29-1 | SVEPGPGNTIY
NA | TRBJ1-5 | 10 | TRBV19 | ASSKINQPQH
once | TRBJ1-1 | 12 | TRBV9 | ASSLRGERTEAF
NA | TRBJ2-7 | 15 | TRBV27 | ASSQYGLAGVPYEQY
NA | TRBJ2-1 | 12 | TRBV18 | ASSRSSGSNEQF
NA | TRBJ1-2 | 14 | TRBV6-6 | ASRTQGAAPGYGYT
NA | TRBJ1-5 | 13 | TRBV10-3 | AIRAGTDSNQPQH
NA | TRBJ1-5 | 17 | TRBV7-9 | ASSLWSSRGKSSNQPQH
NA | TRBJ1-5 | 13 | TRBV5-1 | ASSLEGGSNQPQH
NA | TRBJ2-6 | 15 | TRBV19 | ASSNRDRGSGANVLT
NA | TRBJ2-2 | 14 | TRBV9 | ASSVGMGQVTGELF
NA | TRBJ1-1 | 11 | TRBV3-1/TRBV3-2 | ASSQDRRVEAF
NA | TRBJ2-7 | 10 | TRBV29-1 | SVNSGTYEQY
NA | TRBJ2-1 | 15 | TRBV9 | ASSIGSGAVSYNEQF
NA | TRBJ1-1 | 12 | TRBV7-3 | ASSEQGRNTEAF
NA | TRBJ1-5 | 16 | TRBV10-2 | ASSPDRDRVKINQPQH
NA | TRBJ2-2 | 14 | TRBV19 | ASTLSGVRSTGELF
large | TRBJ2-7 | 17 | TRBV11-2 | ASSLDLRLAPDTTYEQY
once | TRBJ2-5 | 14 | TRBV5-1 | ASSIPPRDNQETQY
NA | TRBJ1-5 | 13 | TRBV7-9 | ASSLALDTNQPQH
once | TRBJ1-2 | 10 | TRBV19 | ASSPQGYGYT
NA | TRBJ2-1 | 11 | TRBV10-3 | AIKGGSYNEQF
NA | TRBJ1-5 | 12 | TRBV7-9 | ASYTLNSNQPQH
NA | TRBJ1-2 | 12 | TRBV4-1 | ASSPQGAYYGYT
NA | TRBJ1-2 | 14 | TRBV27 | ASKRGRGQDGYGYT
NA | TRBJ2-3 | 16 | TRBV7-2 | ASSLGLAGIPSTDTQY
NA | TRBJ1-4 | 12 | TRBV27 | ASSLGRGGEKLF
NA | TRBJ2-1 | 14 | TRBV5-5 | ASSLVGGRTYNEQF
NA | TRBJ2-3 | 13 | TRBV30 | AWSPGSSRGDTQY
NA | TRBJ1-1 | 13 | TRBV18 | ASSPSTFLNTEAF
NA | TRBJ1-6 | 11 | TRBV7-2 | ASSLEVDSPLH
NA | TRBJ2-5 | 12 | TRBV28 | ATNDGLAGETQY
NA | TRBJ1-5 | 13 | TRBV30 | AWSVGTFSNQPQH
NA | TRBJ1-1 | 9 | TRBV20-1 | SAGTDTEAF
NA | TRBJ2-1 | 13 | TRBV5-6 | ASSPDRQHYNEQF
NA | TRBJ1-4 | 11 | TRBV3-1/TRBV3-2 | ASSQGLYEKLF
once | TRBJ1-2 | 13 | TRBV6-5 | ASSPEGGVNYGYT
NA | TRBJ1-5 | 12 | TRBV27 | VSSFQGSHQPQH
NA | TRBJ1-3 | 13 | TRBV7-9 | ASSSAGVPGNTIY
NA | TRBJ1-6 | 15 | TRBV7-8 | ASSFLLGAPRDSPLH
NA | TRBJ2-1 | 13 | TRBV7-8 | ASTPRRLTGNEQF
once | TRBJ2-7 | 14 | TRBV3-1/TRBV3-2 | ASSSTTPSSLREQY
NA | TRBJ2-2 | 15 | TRBV5-1 | ASSLPLGGLRTGELF
NA | TRBJ1-2 | 13 | TRBV18 | ASSPGIFQTLGYT
once | TRBJ1-1 | 11 | TRBV27 | ASSLSEGTEAF
NA | TRBJ2-7 | 13 | TRBV5-4 | ASGDRDLSSYEQY
NA | TRBJ2-4 | 14 | TRBV5-5 | ASSSGQGNSKNIQY
NA | TRBJ2-7 | 13 | TRBV5-3 | ARRKPVPQIGEQY
NA | TRBJ1-2 | 9 | TRBV20-1 | SARQNYGYT
NA | TRBJ1-2 | 13 | TRBV3-1/TRBV3-2 | ASSQDGQINYGYT
once | TRBJ1-4 | 9 | TRBV20-1 | SGPRGEKLF
NA | TRBJ1-2 | 10 | TRBV25-1 | ASSGTGYGYT
NA | TRBJ2-1 | 11 | TRBV29-1 | SVDLAGSNEQF
NA | TRBJ2-7 | 13 | TRBV6-5 | ASSYSERRDYEQY
NA | TRBJ2-1 | 15 | TRBV4-1 | ASCQATTRPIHNEQF
NA | TRBJ2-7 | 10 | TRBV5-5 | ASSPRYDEQY
NA | TRBJ1-3 | 12 | TRBV4-1 | ASSQENSGNTIY
NA | TRBJ2-3 | 10 | TRBV20-1 | SASALGYTQY
NA | TRBJ2-1 | 12 | TRBV25-1 | ATGSGGAVDEQF